The rows below give T cell receptor beta chains drawn from one sample of a study of HIV-infected patients and healthy controls. TCRdb recomputed calls from the 5' RACE reads with MiXCR, one row per CDR3 protein. The table lists 65,000 to 70,000 distinct CDR3 sequences, around 17% of them singletons. The material sequenced was CD4+ T cells from blood. Receptors originate from a human donor in good health. The CDR3 runs from the conserved cysteine through the conserved F or W. Each record gives: CDR3 length, J gene, V gene, D gene, clone size, CDR3 DNA, CDR3 protein. The D gene is left open where the match is weak. The size field is filled for only some rows; it gives once, few, many or a size class.

14,TRBJ1-1,TRBV5-1,NA,few,TGCGCCAGTCGGGAGGGTTCCTTGAACACTGAAGCTTTCTTT,CASREGSLNTEAFF
14,TRBJ2-3,TRBV3-1,TRBD2,many,TGTGCCAGCCGGTCTAGCGGGAGGACAGATACGCAGTATTTT,CASRSSGRTDTQYF
12,TRBJ2-3,TRBV7-3,TRBD2,many,TGTGCCAGCAGCTTAAGCGGGGGTACGCAGTATTTT,CASSLSGGTQYF
13,TRBJ2-7,TRBV12-3/TRBV12-4,NA,few,TGTGCCAGCAGCTTTTCGACGGACTACGAGCAGTACTTC,CASSFSTDYEQYF
13,TRBJ1-5,TRBV10-3,NA,few,TGTGCCATCAGTGCCGCCTGGGGGGAGCCCCAGCATTTT,CAISAAWGEPQHF
14,TRBJ1-5,TRBV7-9,NA,few,TGTGCCAGCAGCCCAGGCGGGGTACCTCAGCCCCAGCATTTT,CASSPGGVPQPQHF
14,TRBJ1-1,TRBV6-2/TRBV6-3,TRBD1,few,TGTGCCAGCAAACCCGGGACAGTAAACACTGAAGCTTTCTTT,CASKPGTVNTEAFF
15,TRBJ2-6,TRBV19,NA,NA,TGTGCCAGTAGGCCGAGTTCAACTGGGGCCAACGTCCTGACTTTC,CASRPSSTGANVLTF
13,TRBJ1-4,TRBV12-3/TRBV12-4,NA,few,TGTGCCAGCAGTGAGAGGGTGGATGAAAAACTGTTTTTT,CASSERVDEKLFF
15,TRBJ2-1,TRBV20-1,TRBD2,NA,TGCAGTGCGGCGCCCACTAGCGGGAAGGTCGGTGAGCAGTTCTTC,CSAAPTSGKVGEQFF
14,TRBJ2-5,TRBV19,TRBD2,NA,TGTGCCAGTAGTACCACCTGGACTAGCGGCGGATGGTACTTC,CASSTTWTSGGWYF
16,TRBJ1-1,TRBV4-3,NA,NA,TGCGCCAGCAGCCAAGTCAATCCACCCGACGGATTCCAGGCTTTCTTT,CASSQVNPPDGFQAFF
16,TRBJ2-5,TRBV12-3/TRBV12-4,TRBD2,NA,TGTGCCAGCAGTTCGCGGGGGGCCGCGTCCGGGGAGACCCAGTACTTC,CASSSRGAASGETQYF
15,TRBJ1-4,TRBV5-4,NA,NA,TGTGCCAGCAGCTTGAATCGGGCCGTAAATGAAAAACTGTTTTTT,CASSLNRAVNEKLFF
12,TRBJ2-3,TRBV19,NA,NA,TGTGCCAGTAGGCAAGCCGGGGATACGCAGTATTTT,CASRQAGDTQYF
15,TRBJ2-1,TRBV7-2,NA,few,TGTGCCAGCAGCCCCCGGCCAGACCCAAACAATGAGCAGTTCTTC,CASSPRPDPNNEQFF
15,TRBJ2-7,TRBV7-2,TRBD2,NA,TGTGCCAGCAGCACCCCCGGGACTAGGAGGTACGAGCAGTACTTC,CASSTPGTRRYEQYF